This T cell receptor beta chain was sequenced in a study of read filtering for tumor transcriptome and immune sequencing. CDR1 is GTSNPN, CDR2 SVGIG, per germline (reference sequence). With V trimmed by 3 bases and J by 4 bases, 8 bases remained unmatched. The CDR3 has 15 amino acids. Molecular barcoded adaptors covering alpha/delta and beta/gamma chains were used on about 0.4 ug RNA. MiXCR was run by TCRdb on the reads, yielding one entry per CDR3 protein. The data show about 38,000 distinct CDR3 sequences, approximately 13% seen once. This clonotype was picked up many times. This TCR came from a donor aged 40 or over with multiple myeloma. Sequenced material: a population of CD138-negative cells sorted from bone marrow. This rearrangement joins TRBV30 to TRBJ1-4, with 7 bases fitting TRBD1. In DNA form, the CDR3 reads TGTGCCTGGAGCCCTGGACAGGCCGTTAATGAAAAACTGTTTTTT. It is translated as CAWSPGQAVNEKLFF. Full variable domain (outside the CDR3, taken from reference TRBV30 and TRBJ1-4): SQTIHQWPATLVQPVGSPLSLECTVEGTSNPNLYWYRQAAGRGLQLLFYSVGIGQISSEVPQNLSASRPQDRQFILSSKKLLLSDSGFYLCAWSPGQAVNEKLFFGSGTQLSVL.